The 31 T cell receptor beta chains presented below share a single source sample, sequenced in a study of cytomegalovirus exposure and HLA in healthy donors. PCR used 60 Vbeta primers and 13 Jbeta primers. Clones were sequenced by immunoSEQ multiplex PCR, and TCRdb holds only the in-frame ones, with some missing. This table holds more than 150,000 clones, about 85% found once. The sequenced sample was PBMCs. The origin of the receptors is a man between 50 and 59 years old in good health and CMV-seronegative.

The rearrangement links TRBV6-5 to TRBJ1-5, with 7 bases aligning to TRBD1. The CDR3 is made up of 15 amino acids. Germline loops: CDR1 MNHEY, CDR2 SVGAGI. The V and J ends lost 6 bases and 2 bases, in that order; junction bases with no gene match: 7. CDR3 region: CASRLTGVGNQPQHF. The CDR3 coding sequence is TGTGCCAGCAGGCTTACAGGGGTTGGCAATCAGCCCCAGCATTTT.

CDR3 DNA sequence: TGTGCCAGCAGCCCTCCAGGGGCATCGTCAATGAACACTGAAGCTTTCTTT. This encodes CASSPPGASSMNTEAFF. The J gene is TRBJ1-1, the V gene TRBV7-9; TRBD1 might be the D (6 bases). From germline, CDR1 is SEHNR and CDR2 FQNEAQ (reference sequence). The CDR3 has 17 amino acids. Trimming took off 5 bases at V and 0 bases at J, with 19 bases between the two ends.

The V call is TRBV29-1, the J call TRBJ2-1; the match to TRBD2 covers 10 bases. Germline V CDR1 and CDR2: SQVTM, ANQGSEA. The CDR3 covers 17 residues. The V segment lost 3 bases and the J segment 0 bases; nucleotides outside the gene matches: 8. The CDR3 bases are TGCAGCGTTGACGGACTAGCGGCCTCAAGCTCCTACAATGAGCAGTTCTTC. Protein product: CSVDGLAASSSYNEQFF.

The J gene is TRBJ1-1, the V gene TRBV2; tentative D call: TRBD1 (5 bases). With 4 bases removed from V and 5 bases from J, the gap between germline ends came to 11 bases. Germline assignment: CDR1 SNHLY and CDR2 FYNNEI. The CDR3 has 13 residues. The DNA for the CDR3 is TGTGCCAGCAGTGTGACGGGGGTAACTGAAGCTTTCTTT. This gives the protein CASSVTGVTEAFF.

The chain has TRBV7-9 and TRBJ2-2; D not resolved. The CDR3 is 13 residues long. Trimming cost V 8 bases and J 0 bases, with 7 bases left between them. Per germline, CDR1 SEHNR and CDR2 FQNEAQ (reference sequence). The CDR3 sequence: CASGLTNTGELFF. CDR3 bases: TGTGCCAGCGGGCTGACGAACACCGGGGAGCTGTTTTTT.

This clone appeared a single time. The chain employs TRBV19 and TRBJ2-5; 7 bases align to TRBD1. In germline, CDR1 is LNHDA, CDR2 SQIVND (reference sequence). The CDR3 covers 12 residues. Trimming at V came to 11 bases and at J to 5 bases, leaving 8 bases not matched to a gene. The CDR3 loop reads CAGRQGPETQYF. Written as DNA, the CDR3 is TGTGCCGGGCGACAGGGTCCGGAGACCCAGTACTTC.

This rearrangement joins TRBV30 to TRBJ1-6; TRBD1 agrees at 7 bases. Germline lookup yields CDR1 GTSNPN and CDR2 SVGIG (reference sequence). CDR3 size: 13 residues. The CDR3 reads CAFSGQSNSPLHF. The CDR3 DNA reads TGTGCTTTCTCGGGACAGTCCAATTCACCCCTCCACTTT.

The gene calls are TRBV9 and TRBJ2-7, with a weak D call TRBD2 (7 bases). This CDR3 comprises 15 residues. V was clipped by 0 bases and J by 3 bases, with 13 bases between them. CDR1 is SGDLS, CDR2 YYNGEE, per germline. The CDR3 protein is CASSVGGGGHYEQYF. CDR3 DNA sequence: TGTGCCAGCAGCGTAGGTGGGGGGGGCCACTACGAGCAGTACTTC.

V gene TRBV28 combines with J gene TRBJ2-3, with D possibly matching TRBD1 (6 bases). Germline lookup yields CDR1 MDHEN and CDR2 SYDVKM. V lost 6 bases and J 0 bases, leaving 16 bases between the germline ends. This CDR3 has 16 amino acids. The CDR3 nucleotides read TGTGCCAGCAGGCGAACCGGGACAACTAGCACAGATACGCAGTATTTT. Amino acid sequence: CASRRTGTTSTDTQYF.

The chain employs TRBV13 and TRBJ2-1, with D perhaps TRBD2 (6 bases). Germline CDR1 reads PRHDT; CDR2 reads FYEKMQ (reference sequence). V shed 4 bases and J shed 6 bases, with 19 bases lying between them. The CDR3 spans 16 residues. CDR3 bases: TGTGCCAGCAGCTCCGTCCTCGGGACGGAGGGCAATGAGCAGTTCTTC. Translating gives CASSSVLGTEGNEQFF.

CDR3 protein: CASSLVDSEAFF. In nucleotides, the CDR3 is TGTGCCAGCAGCTTAGTGGACAGTGAAGCTTTCTTT. The gene calls are TRBV7-8 and TRBJ1-1; D is possibly TRBD1 (6 bases). The CDR3 consists of 12 residues. The germline CDR1 and CDR2 sequences are SGHVS and FQNEAQ. Trimming shortened V by 1 base and J by 7 bases, and 7 bases separated the two germline ends.

The J gene is TRBJ1-1, the V gene TRBV5-1; TRBD1 might be the D (5 bases). Germline V gene sequence: CDR1 SGHRS, CDR2 YFSETQ. The V end was cut by 6 bases, the J end by 4 bases, with 16 bases between. This CDR3 is 14 amino acids long. In DNA form, the CDR3 reads TGCGCCAGCACCCAGACAGCATCTTCCACTGAAGCTTTCTTT. Protein product: CASTQTASSTEAFF.

The genes are TRBV18 and TRBJ2-5, with D unresolved. This CDR3 comprises 10 residues. Trimming pared 8 bases from V and 5 bases from J, leaving 6 bases between. From germline, CDR1 is KGHSH and CDR2 LQKENI. The DNA of the CDR3 is TGTGCCAGCCACGGGGAGACCCAGTACTTC. Translated: CASHGETQYF.

This clone appeared a few times. The chain uses TRBV7-2 and TRBJ2-3; 12 bases map to TRBD2. This CDR3 comprises 17 residues. V was pared by 0 bases and J by 6 bases, with 7 bases of the junction left unmatched. Germline V gene lookup returns CDR1 SGHTA and CDR2 FQGNSA. The CDR3 sequence: CASSLALLAGGGDTQYF. CDR3 sequence (DNA): TGTGCCAGCAGCTTAGCGCTACTAGCGGGGGGCGGGGATACGCAGTATTTT. Looking up the rest from reference TRBV7-2 and TRBJ2-3 gives the full variable domain: GAGVSQSPSNKVTEKGKDVELRCDPISGHTALYWYRQSLGQGLEFLIYFQGNSAPDKSGLPSDRFSAERTGGSVSTLTIQRTQQEDSAVYLCASSLALLAGGGDTQYFGPGTRLTVL.

The J gene is TRBJ2-1, the V gene TRBV27; 8 bases agree with TRBD1. V lost 6 bases, J lost 6 bases, and 4 bases stayed unmatched. CDR1 and CDR2 from the germline V gene are MNHEY and SMNVEV (reference sequence). The CDR3 is made up of 13 amino acids. The CDR3 sequence is CASRDRAGNEQFF. CDR3 coding DNA: TGTGCCAGCAGGGACAGGGCTGGCAATGAGCAGTTCTTC.

The rearrangement links TRBV10-2 to TRBJ1-4, with D possibly matching TRBD1 (6 bases). This CDR3 is 13 amino acids long. V lost 9 bases and J 5 bases, leaving 13 bases between the germline ends. Germline lookup yields CDR1 WSHSY and CDR2 SAAADI. The CDR3 nucleotides read TGCGCCAGAGAGGGGGATTGGAATGAAAAACTGTTTTTT. Its translation: CAREGDWNEKLFF.

The chain uses TRBV4-2 and TRBJ2-6; the D is unclear. The CDR3 has 19 amino acids. Germline-derived CDR1 and CDR2 are LGHNA and YNFKEQ. V was pared by 0 bases and J by 0 bases, with 15 bases between. The CDR3 loop is CASSQEPTYLYSGANVLTF. CDR3 DNA: TGTGCCAGCAGCCAAGAACCAACATATCTTTACTCTGGGGCCAACGTCCTGACTTTC.

This rearrangement joins TRBV4-1 to TRBJ2-1; 10 bases agree with TRBD1. Germline V gene lookup returns CDR1 MGHRA and CDR2 YSYEKL. The CDR3 consists of 17 residues. V shed 1 base, J shed 2 bases, and the junction held 5 bases outside the gene matches. This CDR3 reads CASSQVRGQGAYNEQFF. The CDR3, as DNA: TGCGCCAGCAGCCAAGTTAGAGGACAGGGGGCCTACAATGAGCAGTTCTTC.

The table lists this clone with a count of one. The genes are TRBV5-1 and TRBJ2-7; 11 bases line up with TRBD1. Germline V CDR1 and CDR2: SGHRS, YFSETQ. The CDR3 runs 13 residues. Trimming removed 6 bases from V and 6 bases from J; junction bases left unmatched: 5. The CDR3 sequence: CASTGQGAGEQYF. The CDR3 DNA reads as TGCGCCAGCACCGGACAGGGGGCGGGCGAGCAGTACTTC.

The chain is built from TRBV5-1 and TRBJ1-6; 9 bases line up with TRBD1. Germline CDR1 is SGHRS and CDR2 is YFSETQ. The CDR3 length is 18 residues. V lost 3 bases, J lost 5 bases, and 12 bases stayed unmatched. The CDR3 is CASSSKSRQGGNNSPLHF. The CDR3 DNA reads TGCGCCAGCAGCTCGAAATCACGACAGGGGGGAAATAATTCACCCCTCCACTTT.

This chain links TRBV7-2 with TRBJ1-5; 8 nucleotides align to TRBD1. Per the germline V gene, CDR1 is SGHTA and CDR2 is FQGNSA. The V segment lost 3 bases and the J segment 0 bases; nucleotides outside the gene matches: 1. The CDR3 consists of 15 residues. CDR3 DNA: TGTGCCAGCAGCTTCGGGACAGGTAGCAATCAGCCCCAGCATTTT. Translating it yields CASSFGTGSNQPQHF.

A few counts support this clone. V usage is TRBV4-3 and J usage is TRBJ2-1; 8 bases agree with TRBD2. Trimming took 0 bases from V and 1 from J; bases not matched to a gene: 11. The length of the CDR3 is 19 residues. Germline V gene data show CDR1 as LGHNA and CDR2 as YSLEER. The CDR3 reads CASSQDLTSGTSSYNEQFF. The CDR3 nucleotides read TGCGCCAGCAGCCAAGACCTAACGTCGGGGACTAGTTCCTACAATGAGCAGTTCTTC.

The rearrangement uses TRBV19 and TRBJ1-2; no firm D call. Germline CDR1 is LNHDA and CDR2 is SQIVND (reference sequence). The V gene lost 4 bases and the J gene lost 8 bases, with 11 bases spanning the gap. This CDR3 comprises 12 residues. This chain's CDR3 is CASSKRSEGYTF. The CDR3 DNA is TGTGCCAGTAGTAAGAGGTCGGAGGGCTACACCTTC.

This clone showed up just once. The chain links TRBV7-9 to TRBJ2-5, with D unresolved. The J call is in doubt because the DNA end fits TRBJ2-7 better. Per germline, CDR1 SEHNR and CDR2 FQNEAQ (reference sequence). The CDR3 loop spans 13 amino acids. CDR3 sequence: CASSLRGLAEQYF. As DNA, the CDR3 is TGTGCCAGCAGCTTACGAGGTTTGGCCGAGCAGTACTTC.

This clone came up a few times. This chain uses TRBV6-5 with TRBJ2-7; D perhaps matches TRBD2 (6 bases). The CDR3 has 15 amino acids. Germline CDR1 reads MNHEY; CDR2 reads SVGAGI. V lost 0 bases and J lost 0, with 9 bases in between. This CDR3 reads CASSYSLGGSYEQYF. The CDR3, as DNA: TGTGCCAGCAGTTACTCCCTGGGGGGCTCCTACGAGCAGTACTTC.

This rearrangement joins TRBV5-1 to TRBJ2-5; D unresolved. The J call may be faulty, since TRBJ2-7 better matches the DNA end. Per the germline V gene, CDR1 is SGHRS and CDR2 is YFSETQ. The CDR3 consists of 16 residues. The CDR3 here is CASSLSYGRSSYEQYF. In nucleotides, the CDR3 is TGCGCCAGCAGCTTGAGTTACGGTAGGAGCTCCTACGAGCAGTACTTC.

The gene calls are TRBV19 and TRBJ1-1; D uncertain. Trimming left V 0 bases short and J 1 base short, with 12 bases between. The germline gives CDR1 LNHDA, CDR2 SQIVND (reference sequence). This CDR3 is 16 amino acids long. CDR3 DNA: TGTGCCAGTAGTATAGATATCTGGAGGAGGAACACTGAAGCTTTCTTT. It translates to CASSIDIWRRNTEAFF. Full variable domain (outside the CDR3, taken from reference TRBV19 and TRBJ1-1): DGGITQSPKYLFRKEGQNVTLSCEQNLNHDAMYWYRQDPGQGLRLIYYSQIVNDFQKGDIAEGYSVSREKKESFPLTVTSAQKNPTAFYLCASSIDIWRRNTEAFFGQGTRLTVV.

The gene calls are TRBV7-2 and TRBJ2-7, with a tentative D call TRBD2 (6 bases). Trimming stripped 5 bases from V and 12 bases from J, with 20 bases between. The CDR3 is made up of 13 amino acids. Germline V CDR1 and CDR2: SGHTA, FQGNSA. The CDR3, as DNA: TGTGCCAGCAGCCGGACTGTCACTAGCTTTTCGTACTTC. This translates into CASSRTVTSFSYF.

The chain uses TRBV29-1 and TRBJ2-1, with 8 nucleotides matching TRBD2. The V gene's germline CDR1 is SQVTM and CDR2 ANQGSEA. Trimming cost V 6 bases and J 2 bases; bases outside gene matches: 3. This CDR3 has 13 amino acids. CDR3 residues: CSVFGGAYNEQFF. CDR3 bases: TGCAGCGTCTTCGGGGGGGCCTACAATGAGCAGTTCTTC.

As DNA, the CDR3 is TGTGCCAGCAGTTTAGGACAGGGGACTGGCGAGCAGTACTTC. This gives the protein CASSLGQGTGEQYF. The chain recombines TRBV27 with TRBJ2-7; 9 nucleotides line up with TRBD1. The CDR3 spans 14 residues. Germline CDR1 and CDR2: MNHEY and SMNVEV (reference sequence). Trimming at V came to 2 bases and at J to 6 bases, leaving 5 bases not matched to a gene.

The chain recombines TRBV11-2 with TRBJ2-1, with TRBD2 matching over 10 bases. V was clipped by 5 bases and J by 7 bases; unmatched bases: 8. CDR1 is SGHAT, CDR2 FQNNGV, per germline. This CDR3 region has 15 residues. CDR3 DNA: TGTGCCAGCAGCCCCCAGGGGACTAGCGTGAATGAGCAGTTCTTC. Translation gives CASSPQGTSVNEQFF. The entire variable domain, with the rest obtained from reference TRBV11-2 and TRBJ2-1, is as follows: EAGVAQSPRYKIIEKRQSVAFWCNPISGHATLYWYQQILGQGPKLLIQFQNNGVVDDSQLPKDRFSAERLKGVDSTLKIQPAKLEDSAVYLCASSPQGTSVNEQFFGPGTRLTVL.